Listed below are T cell receptor beta chains from one sample, sequenced in a study of T cells in tumors after PD-1 blockade. This table comes from immunoSEQ multiplex PCR, and its TCRdb copy is limited to in-frame clones, with some not included. The table records some 66,000 clones, 74% of them present only once. Material: PBMCs, obtained after anti-PD-1 treatment. All receptors come from a human donor with basal cell carcinoma. CDR3s include the opening cysteine and the closing phenylalanine or tryptophan. The D gene is left open where the match is weak. Clone sizes are given selectively: once, few, many, or a class where the clone is expanded.

- | - | TRBJ2-5 | 13 | TRBV25-1 | CASSLATQETQYF | TGTGCCAGTTCACTAGCCACCCAAGAGACCCAGTACTTC
- | - | TRBJ1-3 | 12 | TRBV7-6 | CASSRGGNTIYF | TGTGCCAGCAGCAGGGGAGGAAACACCATATATTTT
- | - | TRBJ1-2 | 13 | TRBV5-4 | CASRAALNYGYTF | TGTGCCAGCCGGGCAGCACTAAACTATGGCTACACCTTC
- | - | TRBJ2-7 | 14 | TRBV7-7 | CASSPGARTYEQYF | TGTGCTAGCAGCCCAGGTGCCCGAACGTACGAGCAGTACTTC
- | TRBD1 | TRBJ1-1 | 16 | TRBV7-9 | CASSLGQGGGGTEAFF | TGTGCCAGCAGCTTAGGACAGGGTGGTGGCGGCACTGAAGCTTTCTTT
once | TRBD2 | TRBJ2-7 | 18 | TRBV9 | CASSRSPGTSGGAYEQYF | TGTGCCAGCAGCAGAAGTCCCGGGACTAGCGGAGGGGCTTACGAGCAGTACTTC
- | - | TRBJ1-1 | 13 | TRBV7-2 | CASSNSGDTEAFF | TGTGCCAGCAGTAACTCGGGGGACACTGAAGCTTTCTTT
few | - | TRBJ1-3 | 15 | TRBV7-6 | CASSFSGRSGNTIYF | TGTGCCAGCAGCTTTTCAGGGCGCTCTGGAAACACCATATATTTT
- | - | TRBJ2-1 | 12 | TRBV18 | CASSLGNDEQFF | TGTGCCAGCTCACTAGGCAACGATGAGCAGTTCTTC
- | TRBD1 | TRBJ1-6 | 16 | TRBV3-1/TRBV3-2 | CASSQVTGGGNSPLHF | TGTGCCAGCAGCCAGGTGACAGGGGGCGGGAATTCACCCCTCCACTTT
- | - | TRBJ2-7 | 15 | TRBV5-4 | CASSLERGAFYEQYF | TGTGCCAGCAGCTTGGAGAGGGGGGCCTTCTACGAGCAGTACTTC
- | - | TRBJ2-5 | 13 | TRBV7-6 | CASSLGDLKTQYF | TGTGCCAGCAGCTTAGGGGACTTGAAGACCCAGTACTTC
- | TRBD2 | TRBJ2-7 | 15 | TRBV3-1/TRBV3-2 | CASSQAGGWSTEQYF | TGTGCCAGCAGTCAAGCGGGGGGTTGGAGCACCGAGCAGTACTTC
- | TRBD1 | TRBJ2-2 | 16 | TRBV7-2 | CASSSHRGRWTGELFF | TGTGCCAGCAGCTCCCACAGGGGGCGGTGGACCGGGGAGCTGTTTTTT
- | - | TRBJ2-5 | 15 | TRBV11-2 | CASSLALQGEETQYF | TGTGCCAGCAGCCTCGCCCTCCAGGGAGAAGAGACCCAGTACTTC
- | - | TRBJ2-7 | 11 | TRBV14 | CASSQFGEQYF | TGTGCCAGCAGCCAATTCGGCGAGCAGTACTTC
- | - | TRBJ1-6 | 13 | TRBV30 | CAWREDLISPLHF | TGTGCCTGGAGAGAAGATCTGATCTCACCCCTCCACTTT
- | - | TRBJ2-1 | 13 | TRBV4-2 | CASSQGGVYEQFF | TGTGCCAGCAGCCAAGGGGGGGTTTACGAGCAGTTCTTC
- | - | TRBJ2-7 | 13 | TRBV29-1 | CSVEDDSSYEQYF | TGCAGCGTTGAAGACGACAGTTCCTACGAGCAGTACTTC
once | - | TRBJ1-5 | 15 | TRBV2 | CASSGRGSFNQPQHF | TGTGCCAGCAGTGGTAGGGGGTCTTTCAATCAGCCCCAGCATTTT
- | TRBD2 | TRBJ2-1 | 16 | TRBV7-2 | CASSLPLAALRNEQFF | TGTGCCAGCAGCTTACCCCTAGCGGCCTTAAGGAATGAGCAGTTCTTC
- | TRBD2 | TRBJ2-7 | 14 | TRBV7-2 | CASSLERGSYEQYF | TGTGCCAGCAGCTTAGAGCGGGGTTCCTACGAGCAGTACTTC
few | - | TRBJ2-2 | 15 | TRBV7-8 | CASSLAAPGYGELFF | TGTGCCAGCAGCTTAGCCGCCCCAGGGTACGGGGAGCTGTTTTTT
few | - | TRBJ2-7 | 14 | TRBV6-6 | CASTPRDGLYEQYF | TGTGCCAGCACCCCCCGGGACGGGCTCTACGAGCAGTACTTC
- | TRBD2 | TRBJ2-5 | 15 | TRBV6-2/TRBV6-3 | CATTPLAGGLETQYF | TGTGCCACCACCCCTCTAGCGGGGGGCCTCGAGACCCAGTACTTC
few | TRBD1 | TRBJ1-1 | 17 | TRBV3-1/TRBV3-2 | CASSPYVGTARNTEAFF | TGTGCCAGCAGCCCATATGTTGGGACAGCTAGGAACACTGAAGCTTTCTTT
- | - | TRBJ1-2 | 12 | TRBV12-3/TRBV12-4 | CASSLQEDDYTF | TGTGCCAGCAGTTTACAGGAGGATGACTACACCTTC
once | - | TRBJ1-4 | 14 | TRBV19 | CASSIRGGNEKLFF | TGTGCCAGTAGTATCCGGGGAGGCAATGAAAAACTGTTTTTT
- | TRBD2 | TRBJ2-1 | 15 | TRBV6-6 | CASSYSLAGGNEQFF | TGTGCCAGCAGTTACTCGCTAGCGGGGGGAAATGAGCAGTTCTTC
- | - | TRBJ2-1 | 14 | TRBV18 | CASSPGTLYNEQFF | TGTGCCAGCTCACCGGGGACATTATACAATGAGCAGTTCTTC
few | - | TRBJ1-1 | 17 | TRBV18 | CASSPLSKTGRNTEAFF | TGTGCCAGCTCACCACTTAGTAAAACAGGGAGGAACACTGAAGCTTTCTTT
- | TRBD2 | TRBJ2-2 | 16 | TRBV9 | CASSVVSGGGPGELFF | TGTGCCAGCAGCGTAGTCAGCGGGGGAGGTCCCGGGGAGCTGTTTTTT
- | TRBD1 | TRBJ1-5 | 14 | TRBV27 | CASSLGQGEQPQHF | TGTGCCAGCAGTTTAGGTCAGGGGGAACAGCCCCAGCATTTT
- | - | TRBJ2-7 | 15 | TRBV3-1/TRBV3-2 | CASSQGNSQRVEQYF | TGTGCCAGCAGCCAAGGTAACAGTCAGAGGGTAGAGCAGTACTTC
- | - | TRBJ2-7 | 13 | TRBV9 | CASSIDGFGEQYF | TGTGCCAGCAGTATCGATGGGTTTGGGGAGCAGTACTTC
once | TRBD1 | TRBJ1-5 | 12 | TRBV3-1/TRBV3-2 | CASSPRTGPQHF | TGTGCCAGCAGCCCAAGGACAGGGCCCCAGCATTTT
- | - | TRBJ1-2 | 12 | TRBV6-1 | CASSDSNYGYTF | TGTGCCAGCAGTGACAGTAACTATGGCTACACCTTC
- | TRBD2 | TRBJ2-5 | 19 | TRBV18 | CASSPPGGRGLAGDETQYF | TGTGCCAGCTCACCACCGGGGGGGCGTGGACTAGCGGGGGACGAGACCCAGTACTTC
few | TRBD1 | TRBJ1-1 | 14 | TRBV10-3 | CAIRRTGDNTEAFF | TGTGCCATCAGACGCACAGGGGACAACACTGAAGCTTTCTTT
- | - | TRBJ2-5 | 13 | TRBV5-4 | CASSSDWKETQYF | TGTGCCAGCAGCTCGGACTGGAAAGAGACCCAGTACTTC
few | TRBD1 | TRBJ2-7 | 12 | TRBV28 | CVSTGGGYEQYF | TGTGTCAGTACAGGGGGAGGCTACGAGCAGTACTTC
once | TRBD1 | TRBJ1-2 | 14 | TRBV7-9 | CASSSFGQDYGYTF | TGTGCCAGCAGCTCCTTCGGACAGGACTATGGCTACACCTTC
- | TRBD1 | TRBJ1-6 | 14 | TRBV27 | CASRIDRVNSPLHF | TGTGCCAGCAGGATCGACAGGGTGAATTCACCCCTCCACTTT
once | - | TRBJ2-3 | 15 | TRBV7-2 | CASSLRSTSTDTQYF | TGTGCCAGCAGCTTACGATCAACTAGCACAGATACGCAGTATTTT
once | TRBD1 | TRBJ2-5 | 16 | TRBV23-1 | CASSHRDRGQQETQYF | TGCGCCAGCAGTCACCGGGACAGGGGGCAACAAGAGACCCAGTACTTC
- | - | TRBJ2-2 | 13 | TRBV19 | CARGLANTGELFF | TGTGCCAGGGGGCTCGCGAACACCGGGGAGCTGTTTTTT
- | TRBD1 | TRBJ1-1 | 15 | TRBV25-1 | CASSETGTGLAEAFF | TGTGCCAGCAGTGAGACCGGGACAGGATTGGCTGAAGCTTTCTTT
few | TRBD1 | TRBJ2-7 | 15 | TRBV30 | CAWTVTGTGGDEQYF | TGTGCCTGGACCGTAACCGGGACAGGGGGCGACGAGCAGTACTTC
- | - | TRBJ1-6 | 12 | TRBV30 | CAWSRQNSPLHF | TGTGCCTGGAGTAGGCAGAATTCACCCCTCCACTTT
- | TRBD2 | TRBJ2-3 | 14 | TRBV3-1/TRBV3-2 | CASSPPGLVNTQYF | TGTGCCAGCAGCCCCCCGGGACTAGTAAATACGCAGTATTTT